These T cell receptor beta chains were read from a single sample in a study of blood T cell repertoires in COVID-19. Method: immunoSEQ multiplex PCR; TCRdb's copy keeps in-frame clones and lacks some. The table records approximately 300,000 clones, around 89% of them present only once. Material for sequencing was peripheral blood. The receptor source for this set is a man aged 35 to 55 with acute or convalescent COVID-19. CDR3s include the opening cysteine and the closing phenylalanine or tryptophan. Each record gives: V gene, clone size, D gene, J gene, CDR3 protein, CDR3 DNA. The D gene is left open where the match is weak. Where a row states a size, it is once, few, many or the class of an expanded clone; other rows omit it.

TRBV19	.	.	TRBJ1-6	CASSLRQDSPLHF	TGTGCCAGTAGTCTCAGACAGGATTCACCCCTCCACTTT
TRBV9	.	.	TRBJ1-2	CASSPSGGGYTF	TGTGCCAGCAGCCCCTCGGGGGGGGGCTACACCTTC
TRBV5-1	.	.	TRBJ2-3	CASNVGGTDTQYF	TGCGCCAGCAACGTGGGGGGAACAGATACGCAGTATTTT
TRBV7-9	.	TRBD2	TRBJ2-7	CASSPGLAGVLEQYF	TGTGCCAGCAGCCCGGGACTAGCGGGGGTCCTCGAGCAGTACTTC
TRBV4-2	.	TRBD1	TRBJ1-1	CASSPTGTTEAFF	TGTGCCAGCAGCCCGACAGGGACCACTGAAGCTTTCTTT
TRBV11-2	.	.	TRBJ1-1	CASSFVGGYSEAFF	TGTGCCAGCAGCTTTGTCGGGGGGTATTCCGAAGCTTTCTTT
TRBV30	.	TRBD1	TRBJ1-2	CAWSVGAGGSYTF	TGTGCCTGGAGTGTAGGGGCAGGGGGCAGCTACACCTTC
TRBV24-1	.	TRBD1	TRBJ1-1	CATSDPGTGGRGEAFF	TGTGCCACCAGTGATCCCGGGACAGGGGGAAGGGGTGAAGCTTTCTTT
TRBV15	once	TRBD1	TRBJ2-1	CATSRQTPGTGAFNEQFF	TGTGCCACCAGCAGACAAACCCCGGGGACAGGGGCGTTCAATGAGCAGTTCTTC
TRBV12-5	.	.	TRBJ2-3	CASGLPTGYSTDTQYF	TGTGCTAGTGGTCTCCCGACAGGTTACTCCACAGATACGCAGTATTTT
TRBV5-1	.	.	TRBJ1-1	CASSSEGGLNTEAFF	TGCGCCAGCAGCTCCGAAGGAGGATTGAACACTGAAGCTTTCTTT
TRBV14	.	.	TRBJ1-6	CASGRTVNNSPLHF	TGTGCCAGCGGTCGGACAGTTAATAATTCACCCCTCCACTTT
TRBV5-8	.	.	TRBJ1-1	CASRLQRGNTEAFF	TGTGCCAGCAGACTGCAACGGGGAAACACTGAAGCTTTCTTT
TRBV11-3	.	.	TRBJ2-1	CASSLGQDNEQFF	TGTGCCAGCAGCTTAGGACAGGACAATGAGCAGTTCTTC
TRBV10-1	.	.	TRBJ2-7	CASSESGSPGEQYF	TGCGCCAGCAGTGAGTCCGGAAGCCCGGGCGAGCAGTACTTC
TRBV19	.	TRBD1	TRBJ1-5	CASSSRGRGEALYSNQPQHF	TGTGCCAGTAGTAGCCGGGGCAGGGGGGAAGCTTTGTATAGCAATCAGCCCCAGCATTTT
TRBV3-1/TRBV3-2	.	.	TRBJ1-4	CASSQGGTNEKLFF	TGTGCCAGCAGCCAGGGGGGGACTAATGAAAAACTGTTTTTT
TRBV29-1	.	.	TRBJ2-7	CSGSENSYEQYF	TGCAGCGGCAGTGAAAACTCCTACGAGCAGTACTTC
TRBV3-1/TRBV3-2	.	TRBD1	TRBJ1-5	CASSQGFGQVEHF	TGTGCCAGCAGCCAAGGGTTCGGACAGGTCGAGCATTTT
TRBV3-1/TRBV3-2	few	TRBD2	TRBJ2-3	CASSQGLAGGVPDTQYF	TGTGCCAGCAGCCAGGGACTAGCGGGGGGAGTCCCAGATACGCAGTATTTT
TRBV5-4	.	.	TRBJ2-1	CASSLGSYNEQFF	TGTGCCAGCAGCTTGGGTAGTTACAATGAGCAGTTCTTC
TRBV6-5	.	.	TRBJ2-2	CASSYNNIRGTGELFF	TGTGCCAGCAGTTACAATAACATTCGAGGGACCGGGGAGCTGTTTTTT
TRBV19	.	TRBD1	TRBJ2-3	CATRDRAYSTDTQYF	TGTGCCACCAGGGACAGGGCCTATAGCACAGATACGCAGTATTTT
TRBV5-1	.	TRBD1	TRBJ1-2	CASSLGEGARGYTF	TGCGCCAGCAGCTTGGGAGAGGGGGCAAGAGGCTACACCTTC
TRBV2	.	.	TRBJ2-3	CATLLASSTDTQYF	TGTGCCACCTTATTGGCCTCTAGCACAGATACGCAGTATTTT
TRBV7-9	.	.	TRBJ2-1	CASSAGPSSYNEQFF	TGTGCCAGCAGCGCAGGGCCGAGCTCCTACAATGAGCAGTTCTTC
TRBV6-6	.	.	TRBJ2-4	CASSPGRAPAKNIQYF	TGTGCCAGCAGCCCTGGGCGGGCCCCAGCCAAAAACATTCAGTACTTC
TRBV10-3	few	.	TRBJ1-1	CAISGAPNTEAFF	TGTGCCATCAGTGGGGCTCCGAACACTGAAGCTTTCTTT
TRBV3-1/TRBV3-2	once	.	TRBJ1-4	CASSRTATNEKLFF	TGTGCCAGCAGCCGGACAGCAACTAATGAAAAACTGTTTTTT
TRBV3-1/TRBV3-2	.	.	TRBJ2-3	CASSQGGGASTDTQYF	TGTGCCAGCAGCCAAGGGGGCGGGGCCAGCACAGATACGCAGTATTTT
TRBV29-1	.	TRBD1	TRBJ1-2	CSGWDRAYGYTF	TGCAGCGGGTGGGACAGGGCGTATGGCTACACCTTC
TRBV10-3	.	TRBD1	TRBJ1-5	CAISESLLRQGTWNSNQPQHF	TGTGCCATCAGTGAGTCGTTATTGAGACAGGGGACGTGGAATAGCAATCAGCCCCAGCATTTT
TRBV7-2	.	.	TRBJ1-1	CASSSSRDTEAFF	TGTGCCAGCAGCTCCAGTCGTGACACTGAAGCTTTCTTT
TRBV18	.	TRBD1	TRBJ1-2	CASSAGTGGNGYTF	TGTGCCAGCTCAGCCGGGACAGGGGGAAATGGCTACACCTTC
TRBV18	once	.	TRBJ2-1	CASSPPTGRGHNEQFF	TGTGCCAGCTCACCACCGACAGGTCGCGGCCACAATGAGCAGTTCTTC